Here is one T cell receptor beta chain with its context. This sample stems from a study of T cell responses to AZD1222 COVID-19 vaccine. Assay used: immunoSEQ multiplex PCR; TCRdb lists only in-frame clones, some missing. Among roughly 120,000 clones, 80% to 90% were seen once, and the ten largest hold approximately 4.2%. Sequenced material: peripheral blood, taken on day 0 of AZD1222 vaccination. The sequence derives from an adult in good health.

Here the CDR3 DNA reads TGTGCCAGCAGCTTTACTAGCGGGAGAACCAATGAGCAGTTCTTC. Its translation: CASSFTSGRTNEQFF. The chain links TRBV7-2 to TRBJ2-1, with 11 bases lining up with TRBD2. The ends lost 3 bases at V and 6 bases at J; junction bases unmatched: 4. This CDR3 has 15 residues. In germline, CDR1 is SGHTA, CDR2 FQGNSA.